This T cell receptor (beta chain) appears in the sequencing data of a study of prognosis after radiotherapy for stage I lung cancer. Researchers used two-round multiplex PCR to amplify TCR beta CDR3 starting from genomic DNA. With primers specific to each TRBV and TRBJ gene, the first-round PCR was performed. TCRdb reanalysed the multiplex PCR reads using MiXCR and keeps one entry per CDR3 protein. Altogether 45,000 to 60,000 distinct CDR3 sequences are present, approximately 35% being singletons, with the ten largest covering 9.2%. Many counts were recorded for this clonotype. The sequencing here drew on PBMCs, taken before or after stereotactic body radiation therapy (not recorded which). The sequence derives from a donor over 45 with non-small cell lung cancer.

CDR3 sequence reads: CSAMSSDRGRTGELFF. CDR3 bases: TGCAGTGCTATGTCCTCGGACAGGGGGCGCACCGGGGAGCTGTTTTTT. The chain uses TRBV20-1 and TRBJ2-2, with 11 bases aligning to TRBD1. V shed 4 bases, J shed 4 bases, and the junction held 8 bases outside the gene matches. This CDR3 contains 16 residues. Germline CDR1 is DFQATT and CDR2 is SNEGSKA (reference sequence).